This T cell receptor beta chain originates from a study of early T cells in non-severe SARS-CoV-2 infection. Notes on the study in general: The matching step, a VDJdb search, favored anti-spike CD8 responses and missed private and CD4 specificities.

Each single cDNA molecule received a unique molecular identifier. Each CDR3 protein is one row after TCRdb ran MiXCR on the 5' RACE reads. The sample consists of 55,000 to 70,000 distinct CDR3 sequences, 10% of them appearing once. CDR3 length equals 18 residues. The germline V gene encodes CDR1 MNHNS and CDR2 SASEGT. Unmatched junction bases numbered 15, after V lost 2 bases and J lost 3 bases. This clonotype was seen repeatedly, ten times or more. Its antigen is unknown. The sequence came from an adult who was a healthcare worker with PCR-confirmed SARS-CoV-2 infection or an uninfected control (not recorded which). The sequencing sample was made of whole blood. This chain joins TRBV6-1 and TRBJ2-5, with TRBD2 matching 7 bases. The CDR3 reads CASSEQRVAGVGKETQYF. The CDR3 nucleotides are TGTGCCAGCAGTGAACAGAGGGTGGCGGGAGTAGGGAAAGAGACCCAGTACTTC.